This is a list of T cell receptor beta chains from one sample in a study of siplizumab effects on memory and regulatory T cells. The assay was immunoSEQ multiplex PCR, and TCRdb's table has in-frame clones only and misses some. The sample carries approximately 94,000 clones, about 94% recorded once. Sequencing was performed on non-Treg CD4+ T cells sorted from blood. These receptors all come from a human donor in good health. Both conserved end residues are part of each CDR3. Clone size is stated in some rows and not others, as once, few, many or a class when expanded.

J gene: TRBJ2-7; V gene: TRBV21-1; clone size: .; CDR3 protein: CASSNLNTNSYEQYF
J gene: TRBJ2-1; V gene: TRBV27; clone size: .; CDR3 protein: CASSLVAGGSYNEQFF
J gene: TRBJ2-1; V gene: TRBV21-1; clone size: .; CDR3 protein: CARLGQGNNRDLWDLF
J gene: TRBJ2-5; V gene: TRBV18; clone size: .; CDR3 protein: CASSPKSRAETQYF
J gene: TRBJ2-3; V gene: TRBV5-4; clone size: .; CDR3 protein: CASRLAGGRGGGTDTQYF
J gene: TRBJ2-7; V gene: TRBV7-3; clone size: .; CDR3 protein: CASSLRGSSGKQYF
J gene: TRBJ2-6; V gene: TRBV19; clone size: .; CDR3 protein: CASSTRDKFYSGANVLTF
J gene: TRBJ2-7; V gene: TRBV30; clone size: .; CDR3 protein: CAWTGGRYEQYF
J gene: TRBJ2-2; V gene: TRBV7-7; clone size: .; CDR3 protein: CASSSRQGAGELFF
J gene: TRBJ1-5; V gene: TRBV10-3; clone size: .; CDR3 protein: CAISDLGGGHQPQHF
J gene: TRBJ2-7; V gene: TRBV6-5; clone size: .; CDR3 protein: CASGTAGGYEQYF
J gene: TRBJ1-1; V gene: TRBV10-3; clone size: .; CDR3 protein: CAISAVDKNTEAFF
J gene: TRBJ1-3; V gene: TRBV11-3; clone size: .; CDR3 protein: CANWGGDIYRERTHGTIYF
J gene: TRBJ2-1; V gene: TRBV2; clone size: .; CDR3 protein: CASSSSGAGSYNEQFF
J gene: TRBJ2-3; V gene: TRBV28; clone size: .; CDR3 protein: CASSSQAHTSTDTQYF
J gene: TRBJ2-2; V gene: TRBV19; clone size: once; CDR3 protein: CASSVGSGRPSTGELFF
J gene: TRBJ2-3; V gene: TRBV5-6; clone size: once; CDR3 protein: CASSKRQAYTQYF
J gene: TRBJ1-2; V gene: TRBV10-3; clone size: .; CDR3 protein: CAIGQGHYYGYTF
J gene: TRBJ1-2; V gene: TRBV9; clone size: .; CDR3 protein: CASSVVGRSGYTF
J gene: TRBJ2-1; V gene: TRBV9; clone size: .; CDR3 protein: CASSEKSSVQFF
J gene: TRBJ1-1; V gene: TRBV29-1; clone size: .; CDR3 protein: CSGVPGTGNTEAFF
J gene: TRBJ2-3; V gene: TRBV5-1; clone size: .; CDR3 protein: CASSPSGSGDTQYF
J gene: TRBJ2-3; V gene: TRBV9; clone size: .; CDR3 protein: CASSVGVPDTQYF
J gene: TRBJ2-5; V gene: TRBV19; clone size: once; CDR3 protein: CASSWAQTQYF
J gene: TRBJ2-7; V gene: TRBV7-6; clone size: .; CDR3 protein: CASSGDRGTQSYEQYF
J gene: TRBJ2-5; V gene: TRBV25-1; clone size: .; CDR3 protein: CASSRGTGGNQETQYF
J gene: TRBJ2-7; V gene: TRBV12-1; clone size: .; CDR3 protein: CASSFDAGLTYEQYF
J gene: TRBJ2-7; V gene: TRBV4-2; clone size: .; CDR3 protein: CASSQEGWGGEQYF
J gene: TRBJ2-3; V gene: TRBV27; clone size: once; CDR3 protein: CASSLESWGPTDTQYF
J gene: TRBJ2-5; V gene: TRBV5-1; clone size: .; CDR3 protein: CASIGEETQYF
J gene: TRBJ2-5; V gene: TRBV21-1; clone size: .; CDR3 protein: CASSKEYPTGGGQETQYF
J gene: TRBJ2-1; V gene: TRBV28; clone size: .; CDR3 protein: CASSFGLAVNNEQFF
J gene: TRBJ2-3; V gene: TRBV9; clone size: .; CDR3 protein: CASRPSGTSAVDTQYF
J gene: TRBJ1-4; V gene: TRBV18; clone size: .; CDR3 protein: CASSPNRGQNEKLFF
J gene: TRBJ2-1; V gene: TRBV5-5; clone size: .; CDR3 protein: CASSPNGGEQFF
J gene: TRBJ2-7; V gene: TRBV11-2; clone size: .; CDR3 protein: CASRYGATTSYEQYF
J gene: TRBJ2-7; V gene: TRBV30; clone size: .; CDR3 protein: CAWSGDGYEQYF
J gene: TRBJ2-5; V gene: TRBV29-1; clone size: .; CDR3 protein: CSVFETGKETQYF
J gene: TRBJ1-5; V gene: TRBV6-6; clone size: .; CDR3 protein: CASSYSTPTQQPQHF
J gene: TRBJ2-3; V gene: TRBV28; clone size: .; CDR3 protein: CASSLSGLAGADTQYF
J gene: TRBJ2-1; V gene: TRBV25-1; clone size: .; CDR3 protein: CASSTTGYNEQFF
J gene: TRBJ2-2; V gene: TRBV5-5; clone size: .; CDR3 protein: CASSFIGELFF
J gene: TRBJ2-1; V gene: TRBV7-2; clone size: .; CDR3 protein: CASSLRSEYAYNEQFF
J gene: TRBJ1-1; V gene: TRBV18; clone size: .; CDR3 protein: CASSPQGVSAEAFF
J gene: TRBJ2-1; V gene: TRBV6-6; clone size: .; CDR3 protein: CASSTSGGSYNEQFF
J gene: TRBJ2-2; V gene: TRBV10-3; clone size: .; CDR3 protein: CAISESNRAGVAGELFF
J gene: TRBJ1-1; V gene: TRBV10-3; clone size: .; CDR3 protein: CASGGDLNTEAFF
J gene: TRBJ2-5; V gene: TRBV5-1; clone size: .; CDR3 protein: CASSSQTGGRETQYF